The 32 T cell receptor beta chains in this list originate from one sample, sequenced in a study of response to subunit inactivated influenza vaccine. TCRdb redid the calling of the RT-PCR reads with MiXCR, one entry per CDR3 protein. The data contain about 780,000 distinct CDR3 sequences, around a sixth of them seen just once; the ten biggest clones take up approximately 10%. The sequencing here drew on PBMCs from blood, taken 4 to 6 days after vaccination. Receptors were obtained from a man in his fifties who received an inactivated influenza vaccine.

This clonotype was counted a few times. The chain is built from TRBV18 and TRBJ2-5; maybe TRBD1 (5 bases). The CDR3 totals 15 residues. Per the germline V gene, CDR1 is KGHSH and CDR2 is LQKENI. Deletions cut 3 bases from V and 2 bases from J, with 13 bases between. The CDR3 is CASSPRQGDQETQYF. CDR3 DNA sequence: TGTGCCAGCTCACCCAGGCAGGGCGATCAAGAGACCCAGTACTTC.

This clonotype was observed many times. This sequence joins TRBV3-1 and TRBJ2-3; D uncertain. The CDR3 has 14 residues. The V end lost 1 base, the J end lost 6 bases, and 11 bases lay between the germline ends. Germline V CDR1 and CDR2: LGHDT, YNNKEL (reference sequence). CDR3 amino acids: CASSQVTSLDTQYF. The CDR3, as DNA: TGTGCCAGCAGCCAAGTCACATCCCTTGATACGCAGTATTTT.

The chain employs TRBV20-1 and TRBJ2-5; no clear D. The V gene lost 0 bases and the J gene lost 2 bases, with 13 bases spanning the gap. CDR3 length: 15 residues. Germline V gene sequence: CDR1 DFQATT, CDR2 SNEGSKA (reference sequence). CDR3 nucleotide sequence: TGCAGTGCTAGAGACCGGGTCGTCGCACAAGAGACCCAGTACTTC. Amino acid sequence: CSARDRVVAQETQYF.

The chain has TRBV5-1 and TRBJ2-1; possible D gene TRBD1, 6 bases. The CDR3 loop spans 14 amino acids. From germline, CDR1 is SGHRS and CDR2 YFSETQ. With 5 bases removed from V and 4 bases from J, the gap between germline ends came to 13 bases. The CDR3 sequence is CASSTGDTYNEQFF. The CDR3 bases are TGCGCCAGCAGTACTGGGGACACTTACAATGAGCAGTTCTTC.

This clonotype was picked up a small number of times. The chain recombines TRBV20-1 with TRBJ1-4, with 9 positions matching TRBD1. Trimming cost V 6 bases and J 0 bases; bases outside gene matches: 8. CDR1 is DFQATT and CDR2 is SNEGSKA in the germline V gene (reference sequence). CDR3 length: 16 residues. CDR3 nucleotide sequence: TGCAGTGCCTGGACAGGGGTCCCGGCAACTAATGAAAAACTGTTTTTT. As protein: CSAWTGVPATNEKLFF.

The chain has TRBV7-2 and TRBJ2-2; D is unresolved. V was shortened by 7 bases and J by 5 bases, with 14 bases between the two germline ends. The germline V gene has CDR1 SGHTA and CDR2 FQGNSA. The CDR3 runs 14 residues. CDR3 residues: CASTQILSTGELFF. CDR3 bases: TGTGCCAGCACTCAAATCCTCTCGACCGGGGAGCTGTTTTTT. The whole variable domain, filled in from reference TRBV7-2 and TRBJ2-2, reads GAGVSQSPSNKVTEKGKDVELRCDPISGHTALYWYRQSLGQGLEFLIYFQGNSAPDKSGLPSDRFSAERTGGSVSTLTIQRTQQEDSAVYLCASTQILSTGELFFGEGSRLTVL.

This clonotype was found a few times. The chain recombines TRBV20-1 with TRBJ2-1; tentative D call: TRBD1 (6 bases). CDR1 is DFQATT and CDR2 is SNEGSKA in the germline V gene (reference sequence). The V gene lost 3 bases and the J gene lost 1 base, with 13 bases spanning the gap. The CDR3 length is 15 residues. DNA for the CDR3: TGCAGTGCTAGTAACCGGGACAATTCCTACAATGAGCAGTTCTTC. Protein sequence: CSASNRDNSYNEQFF.

The V and J genes are TRBV28 and TRBJ1-5; no clear D. From germline, CDR1 is MDHEN and CDR2 SYDVKM. Trimming took 4 bases from V and 0 from J, leaving 13 bases between them. CDR3 size: 16 residues. CDR3 sequence: CASSSSGKTSNQPQHF. CDR3 nucleotide sequence: TGTGCCAGCAGTTCCTCGGGGAAGACTAGCAATCAGCCCCAGCATTTT. Full variable domain (remainder filled in from reference TRBV28 and TRBJ1-5): DVKVTQSSRYLVKRTGEKVFLECVQDMDHENMFWYRQDPGLGLRLIYFSYDVKMKEKGDIPEGYSVSREKKERFSLILESASTNQTSMYLCASSSSGKTSNQPQHFGDGTRLSIL.

This clonotype was picked up a small number of times. The V call is TRBV6-5, the J call TRBJ2-3; a possible D gene is TRBD1 (6 bases). With 6 bases removed from V and 15 bases from J, the gap between germline ends came to 19 bases. Germline V CDR1 and CDR2: MNHEY, SVGAGI. The CDR3 spans 12 residues. CDR3 bases: TGTGCCAGCAGACCGACAGGAAGAGAAGAATATTTT. This gives the protein CASRPTGREEYF.

The chain uses TRBV14 and TRBJ2-3; D is undetermined. Germline V gene data show CDR1 as SGHDN and CDR2 as FVKESK. The V and J ends lost 1 base and 2 bases respectively, with 10 bases between them. The CDR3 runs 15 residues. The CDR3 DNA sequence: TGTGCCAGCAGCCAAGTAGCAGCCATCACAGATACGCAGTATTTT. Translated: CASSQVAAITDTQYF. Using reference TRBV14 and TRBJ2-3 for the parts outside the CDR3, the full variable domain is EAGVTQFPSHSVIEKGQTVTLRCDPISGHDNLYWYRRVMGKEIKFLLHFVKESKQDESGMPNNRFLAERTGGTYSTLKVQPAELEDSGVYFCASSQVAAITDTQYFGPGTRLTVL.

This clonotype was picked up many times. This chain joins TRBV12-3 or TRBV12-4 and TRBJ2-7; D is tentatively TRBD1 or TRBD2 (7 bases each). Trimming pared 3 bases from V and 2 bases from J, leaving 11 bases between. CDR3 length: 14 residues. This chain's CDR3 is CASSFAGGAYEQYF. The CDR3 region has the DNA TGTGCCAGCAGTTTCGCAGGGGGGGCCTACGAGCAGTACTTC.

The gene calls are TRBV30 and TRBJ2-1; perhaps TRBD2 as D (6 bases). Deletions cut 3 bases from V and 1 base from J, with 16 bases between. Per germline, CDR1 GTSNPN and CDR2 SVGIG (reference sequence). The CDR3 length is 16 residues. This CDR3 is CAWSEFLAQSYNEQFF. The CDR3 DNA follows: TGTGCCTGGAGCGAATTTCTAGCGCAGTCCTACAATGAGCAGTTCTTC.

V is TRBV12-3 or TRBV12-4 and J is TRBJ2-3; D is ambiguous. Trimming took 7 bases from V and 9 from J, leaving 17 bases between them. The CDR3 loop spans 13 amino acids. The CDR3 sequence is CASTKTDRVTQYF. The CDR3 nucleotides are TGTGCCAGCACCAAGACCGATCGCGTCACGCAGTATTTT.

The rearrangement links TRBV20-1 to TRBJ2-7; 7 bases fit TRBD1. CDR1 is DFQATT, CDR2 SNEGSKA, per germline (reference sequence). The trim removed 3 bases at V and 2 bases at J, leaving 4 bases unmatched. The CDR3 is 13 amino acids. CDR3: CSARGDSTYEQYF. CDR3 DNA sequence: TGCAGTGCTAGGGGGGACAGCACCTACGAGCAGTACTTC.

V and J are TRBV20-1 and TRBJ2-7; TRBD1 matches at 9 bases. The junction had 6 bases not matched to a gene; V was cut back by 3 bases and J by 3 bases. Germline V CDR1 and CDR2: DFQATT, SNEGSKA (reference sequence). The CDR3 runs to 14 residues. The CDR3 protein is CSARGTGTFYEQYF. The CDR3 nucleotides read TGCAGTGCTAGGGGGACAGGGACTTTCTACGAGCAGTACTTC.

In this sample, this clonotype turned up a few times. This chain joins TRBV12-3 or TRBV12-4 and TRBJ2-7; 8 bases match TRBD1. This CDR3 spans 16 amino acids. V was pared by 5 bases and J by 0 bases, with 9 bases of the junction left unmatched. CDR3 loop: CASSRRGRYSSYEQYF. The CDR3 region has the DNA TGTGCCAGCAGTCGCAGGGGGCGATACAGCTCCTACGAGCAGTACTTC.

This clonotype has a handful of counts. This chain links TRBV2 with TRBJ2-1; 10 nucleotides match TRBD2. CDR3 size: 19 residues. V lost 3 bases and J lost 5; bases outside the gene matches: 16. Germline values: CDR1 SNHLY, CDR2 FYNNEI. For the CDR3, the DNA is TGTGCCAGCAGTGAGTGGGGAAGCGGGGGGGCCCCTTCAAACAATGAGCAGTTCTTC. It encodes CASSEWGSGGAPSNNEQFF.

The sample holds a few counts of this clonotype. The rearrangement uses TRBV20-1 and TRBJ2-1, with TRBD2 matching over 8 bases. The germline CDR1 and CDR2 sequences are DFQATT and SNEGSKA (reference sequence). The CDR3 consists of 16 residues. Trimming took 6 bases from V and 5 from J; bases not matched to a gene: 15. The CDR3: CSAPRTSSLLDNEQFF. CDR3 DNA sequence: TGCAGTGCCCCCCGGACTAGCAGCCTCCTGGACAATGAGCAGTTCTTC.

The genes are TRBV29-1 and TRBJ1-4; 7 bases fit TRBD1. Germline CDR1 is SQVTM and CDR2 is ANQGSEA. After removal of 1 base from V and 7 bases from J, the junction contained 9 bases not matched to a gene. The CDR3 is 15 residues long. Here the CDR3 DNA reads TGCAGCGTTGAAGGCCCGGCAGGGGGAGGTGAAAAACTGTTTTTT. This encodes CSVEGPAGGGEKLFF.

The chain's CDR3 is CASSLALSVYEQYF. CDR3 DNA: TGTGCCAGCAGCTTAGCGCTTAGTGTGTACGAGCAGTACTTC. J is TRBJ2-7 and V is TRBV7-2; no reliable D call. This CDR3 comprises 14 residues. V shed 0 bases and J shed 4 bases, with 10 bases lying between them. CDR1 is SGHTA and CDR2 is FQGNSA in the germline V gene. Supplemented by reference TRBV7-2 and TRBJ2-7, the full variable domain reads GAGVSQSPSNKVTEKGKDVELRCDPISGHTALYWYRQSLGQGLEFLIYFQGNSAPDKSGLPSDRFSAERTGGSVSTLTIQRTQQEDSAVYLCASSLALSVYEQYFGPGTRLTVT.

This clonotype was seen a handful of times. The chain combines TRBV20-1 with TRBJ1-2; weak D call: TRBD1 (5 bases). The CDR3 sequence is 14 residues long. CDR1 DFQATT and CDR2 SNEGSKA come from the germline V gene (reference sequence). V lost 0 bases to trimming and J lost 8 bases, with 16 bases between them. DNA of the CDR3: TGCAGTGCTAGAGATCCCAAGGGGATGAGGGGCTACACCTTC. It encodes CSARDPKGMRGYTF.

The chain couples TRBV7-9 to TRBJ1-2; D gene ambiguous. Germline loops: CDR1 SEHNR, CDR2 FQNEAQ (reference sequence). Trimming removed 10 bases at V and 3 bases at J, with 15 bases between. The CDR3 sequence is 13 residues long. The CDR3 spells CATGIRSDYGYTF. The CDR3, as DNA: TGTGCCACCGGGATTCGGTCTGACTATGGCTACACCTTC.

The CDR3 DNA follows: TGTGCCAGCAGTTACGGGCAGGGAAGTACTGAAGCTTTCTTT. Protein sequence: CASSYGQGSTEAFF. V is TRBV6-5 and J is TRBJ1-1; weak D call: TRBD1 (5 bases). The CDR3 is made up of 14 amino acids. Trimming stripped 2 bases from V and 5 bases from J, with 12 bases between. CDR1 is MNHEY, CDR2 SVGAGI, per germline.

Here the CDR3 DNA reads TGTGCCAGTAGTATCACAGCGGGTCAATACAATGAGCAGTTCTTC. It codes for CASSITAGQYNEQFF. The chain employs TRBV19 and TRBJ2-1; weak D call: TRBD2 (6 bases). Germline lookup yields CDR1 LNHDA and CDR2 SQIVND (reference sequence). Deletions cut 3 bases from V and 4 bases from J, with 13 bases between. The CDR3 consists of 15 residues.

The V gene is TRBV15, the J gene TRBJ1-2, with D perhaps TRBD1 (6 bases). The V gene lost 1 base and the J gene lost 5 bases, with 14 bases spanning the gap. CDR3 length: 15 amino acids. Germline values: CDR1 LNHNV, CDR2 YYDKDF (reference sequence). This CDR3 is CATSRGGRGGYGYTF. DNA of the CDR3: TGTGCCACCAGCAGAGGCGGCAGGGGAGGATATGGCTACACCTTC.

This clonotype was seen a few times. This chain links TRBV7-2 with TRBJ2-7; D is unclear. The V end was cut by 2 bases, the J end by 1 base, with 12 bases between. The V gene's germline CDR1 is SGHTA and CDR2 FQGNSA. This CDR3 is built from 15 residues. The CDR3 reads CASSLMVGISYEQYF. Written as DNA, the CDR3 is TGTGCCAGCAGCTTAATGGTGGGGATTTCCTACGAGCAGTACTTC.

There are a few counts of this clonotype. This chain joins TRBV7-2 and TRBJ1-1, with D hard to call. The V gene's germline CDR1 is SGHTA and CDR2 FQGNSA. The V and J ends lost 0 bases and 1 base respectively, with 18 bases between them. This CDR3 has 18 residues. The CDR3 spells CASSLAHGSYYGNTEAFF. CDR3 nucleotide sequence: TGTGCCAGCAGCTTAGCGCACGGTTCATATTACGGGAACACTGAAGCTTTCTTT.

Many counts were recorded for this clonotype. CDR3 coding DNA: TGCAGTGCTAGGACTACCAGCGGGAGTTGGGAGACCCAGTACTTC. Translated: CSARTTSGSWETQYF. V is TRBV20-1 and J is TRBJ2-5; 8 bases fit TRBD2. The CDR3 is 15 residues long. Germline trimming cut 3 bases from V and 5 bases from J; bases unmatched to any gene: 11. Germline V gives CDR1 DFQATT, CDR2 SNEGSKA (reference sequence).

DNA for the CDR3: TGCAGTGCTAGGTCCGCCCACGGAGCTTTCTTT. Its protein is CSARSAHGAFF. This chain connects TRBV20-1 to TRBJ1-1; no reliable D call. Between the trimmed V and J ends, which lost 3 bases and 10 bases, there was a span of 12 bases. The CDR3 is made up of 11 amino acids. Germline CDR1 reads DFQATT; CDR2 reads SNEGSKA (reference sequence).

V and J are TRBV28 and TRBJ2-1; D call uncertain. Germline lookup yields CDR1 MDHEN and CDR2 SYDVKM. Trimming stripped 2 bases from V and 13 bases from J, with 12 bases between. There are 12 residues in the CDR3. The chain's CDR3 is CASSLPGQSQFF. Here the CDR3 DNA reads TGTGCCAGCAGTTTACCCGGCCAGTCCCAGTTCTTC. The variable domain in full, completed from reference TRBV28 and TRBJ2-1, reads DVKVTQSSRYLVKRTGEKVFLECVQDMDHENMFWYRQDPGLGLRLIYFSYDVKMKEKGDIPEGYSVSREKKERFSLILESASTNQTSMYLCASSLPGQSQFFGPGTRLTVL.

This clonotype has just a few counts. V is TRBV12-3 or TRBV12-4 and J is TRBJ2-5; D may match TRBD1 or TRBD2 (5 bases each). Trimming took off 6 bases at V and 4 bases at J, with 15 bases between the two ends. The CDR3 runs to 14 residues. CDR3 DNA: TGTGCCAGCAGAGCCGGGACCCGCAGAGAGACCCAGTACTTC. This sequence encodes CASRAGTRRETQYF.

Many counts were recorded for this clonotype. The CDR3 nucleotides read TGTGCCAGCAGCCAAATACTGTCCTCTGGAAACACCATATATTTT. Its translation is CASSQILSSGNTIYF. This rearrangement joins TRBV5-5 to TRBJ1-3, with no clear D. V was clipped by 4 bases and J by 0 bases, with 11 bases between them. The CDR3 runs 15 residues. Germline CDR1 is SGHKS and CDR2 is YYEKEE (reference sequence).